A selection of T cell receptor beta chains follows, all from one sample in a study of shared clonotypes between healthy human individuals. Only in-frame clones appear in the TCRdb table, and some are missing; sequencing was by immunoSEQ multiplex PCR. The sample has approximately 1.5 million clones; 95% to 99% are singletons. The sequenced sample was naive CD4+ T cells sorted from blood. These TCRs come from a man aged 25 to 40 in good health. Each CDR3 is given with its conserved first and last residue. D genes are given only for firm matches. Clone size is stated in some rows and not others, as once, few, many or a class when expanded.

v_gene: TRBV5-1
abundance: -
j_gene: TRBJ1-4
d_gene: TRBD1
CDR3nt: TGCGCCAGCAGCTACTGGGACAGCCCGGCAACTAATGAAAAACTGTTTTTT
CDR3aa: CASSYWDSPATNEKLFF

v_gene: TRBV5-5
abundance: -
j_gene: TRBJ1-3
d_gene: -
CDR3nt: TGTGCCAGCAGCCCGAGTGGGCAGCTTATTATTGGAAACACCATATATTTT
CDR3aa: CASSPSGQLIIGNTIYF

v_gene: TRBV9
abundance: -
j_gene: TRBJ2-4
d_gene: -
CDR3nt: TGTGCCAGCAGCGTAGAGGCAGGGTTCAACATTCAGTACTTC
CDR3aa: CASSVEAGFNIQYF

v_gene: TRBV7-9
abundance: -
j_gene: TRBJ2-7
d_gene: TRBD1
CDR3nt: TGTGCCAGCAGCCATCTAGGGACAGGGGCCTACGAGCAGTACTTC
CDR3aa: CASSHLGTGAYEQYF

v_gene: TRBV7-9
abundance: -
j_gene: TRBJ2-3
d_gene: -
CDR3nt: TGTGCCAGCCGGGAGATTGATACGCAGTATTTT
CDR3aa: CASREIDTQYF

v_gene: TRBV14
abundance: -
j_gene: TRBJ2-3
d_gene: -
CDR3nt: TGTGCCAGCAGCCAAGTCGCTAGCTCCCTCACAGATACGCAGTATTTT
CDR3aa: CASSQVASSLTDTQYF

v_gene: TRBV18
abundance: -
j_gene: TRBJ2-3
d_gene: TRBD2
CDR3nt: TGTGCCAGCTCCCAAACCGGGACTAGCGGCACAGATACGCAGTATTTT
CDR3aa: CASSQTGTSGTDTQYF

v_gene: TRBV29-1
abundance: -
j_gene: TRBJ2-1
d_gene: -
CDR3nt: TGCAGCGTTGTTCGGACGGCCGATGAGCAGTTCTTC
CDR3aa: CSVVRTADEQFF

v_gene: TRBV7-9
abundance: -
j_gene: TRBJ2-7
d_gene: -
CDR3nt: TGTGCCAGCAGTTTAAGCCGGGATTTCTACGAGCAGTACTTC
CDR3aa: CASSLSRDFYEQYF

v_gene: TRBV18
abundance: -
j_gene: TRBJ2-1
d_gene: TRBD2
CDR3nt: TGTGCCAGCTCATTGACTAGCGGAGATAATGAGCAGTTCTTC
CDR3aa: CASSLTSGDNEQFF

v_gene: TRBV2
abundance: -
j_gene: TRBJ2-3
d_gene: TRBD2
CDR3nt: TGTGCCAGCAGTATCCGACAGACTAGCGTAGATACGCAGTATTTT
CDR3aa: CASSIRQTSVDTQYF

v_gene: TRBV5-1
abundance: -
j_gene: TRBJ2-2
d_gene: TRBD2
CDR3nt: TGCGCCAGCAGCTTAGGGACTAGCGGGCGCAGGCGTAACACCGGGGAGCTGTTTTTT
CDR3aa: CASSLGTSGRRRNTGELFF

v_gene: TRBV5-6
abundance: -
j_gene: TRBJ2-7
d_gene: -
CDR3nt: TGTGCCAGCAGACGAGACCCAACGGACTACGAGCAGTACTTC
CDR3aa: CASRRDPTDYEQYF

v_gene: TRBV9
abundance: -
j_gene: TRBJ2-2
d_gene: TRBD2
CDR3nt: TGTGCCACCGGGACTAGCAGGAACACCGGGGAGCTGTTTTTT
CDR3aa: CATGTSRNTGELFF

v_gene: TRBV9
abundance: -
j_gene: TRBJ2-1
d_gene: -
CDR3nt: TGTGCCAGCAGCGTAGAACCGGGAGTGAACTACAATGAGCAGTTCTTC
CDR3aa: CASSVEPGVNYNEQFF

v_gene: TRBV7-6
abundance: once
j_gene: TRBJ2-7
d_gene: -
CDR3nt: TGTGCCAGCAGCTTAGCTCCACGGCCTAGAGACGAGCAGTACTTC
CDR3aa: CASSLAPRPRDEQYF

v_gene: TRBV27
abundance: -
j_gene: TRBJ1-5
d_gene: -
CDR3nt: TGTGCCAGCAGACGAACAGGGTTCCAGCCCCAGCATTTT
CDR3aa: CASRRTGFQPQHF

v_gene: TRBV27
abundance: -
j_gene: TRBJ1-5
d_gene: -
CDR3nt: TGTGCCAGCAGCAGAAGGGGGACGGAGCAAAGCAATCAGCCCCAGCATTTT
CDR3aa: CASSRRGTEQSNQPQHF

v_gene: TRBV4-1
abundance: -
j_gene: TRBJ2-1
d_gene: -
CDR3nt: TGCGCCAGCAGCCAAGAGACTAATGAGCAGTTCTTC
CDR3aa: CASSQETNEQFF

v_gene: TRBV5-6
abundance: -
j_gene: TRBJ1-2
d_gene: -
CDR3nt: TGTGCCAGCAGCTTGGGTAGGGAGTTCTATGGCTACACCTTC
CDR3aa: CASSLGREFYGYTF

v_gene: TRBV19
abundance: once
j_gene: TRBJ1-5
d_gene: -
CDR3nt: TGTGCCAGTAGTATAGGTGTTCTTCAGCCCCAGCATTTT
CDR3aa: CASSIGVLQPQHF

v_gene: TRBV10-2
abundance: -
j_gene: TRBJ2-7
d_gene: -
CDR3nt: TGCGCCAGCAGTGAGGGACCCGGGAAAGCCATATATCGGGTTTACGAGCAGTACTTC
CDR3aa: CASSEGPGKAIYRVYEQYF

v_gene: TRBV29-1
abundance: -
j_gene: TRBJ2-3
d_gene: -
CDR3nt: TGCAGCGTTCAGGCCGAAGCCACAGATACGCAGTATTTT
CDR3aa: CSVQAEATDTQYF